This TCR beta chain was recovered during a study of blood T cell repertoires in COVID-19. Study background: Some COVID-19 samples were acute and others convalescent; all came from the United States, Italy and Spain. PBMCs, B-cell-depleted T cells, or T cells were the source of the cDNA or gDNA that made up the material.

The CDR3 is 13 amino acids. Looked up from germline, CDR1 is LGHNA and CDR2 is YNFKEQ. Trimming stripped 1 base from V and 0 bases from J, with 3 bases between. Original methodology: Reference gene primer amplification yielded estimated nucleated cell counts. Only in-frame clones appear in the TCRdb table, and some are missing; sequencing was by immunoSEQ multiplex PCR. The V and J calls and clone size are taken from that table; D and trimming were inferred from the DNA. The table has 30,000 to 40,000 clones, 78% seen once. The receptor was derived from a woman aged 55-70 years with acute or convalescent COVID-19. The source material was peripheral blood. The V gene is TRBV4-2, the J gene TRBJ1-1; D not resolved. CDR3 loop: CASSQAVNTEAFF. In DNA form, the CDR3 reads TGTGCCAGCAGCCAAGCAGTGAACACTGAAGCTTTCTTT.